This TCR beta chain was sequenced in a study of naive CD8 T cells in extremely preterm neonates. Notes on the study in general: Relative to older groups, preterm infants had shorter, less trimmed CDR3s with fewer N additions.

Extremely preterm births at about 22-27 weeks of gestation supplied the samples. This CDR3 region has 11 residues. Per germline, CDR1 SQVTM and CDR2 ANQGSEA. Trimming shortened V by 0 bases and J by 3 bases, and 3 bases separated the two germline ends. Sequencing was performed with immunoSEQ multiplex PCR; in TCRdb, only in-frame clones are kept and a portion is missing. The table shows about 23,000 clones, with 70% to 90% occurring only once. In the case of this clone: Its antigen is not identified.

Sequencing used naive CD8+ T cells from cord blood. The V and J genes are TRBV29-1 and TRBJ2-7, with D hard to call. This clonotype was sampled from a boy who was born preterm. The chain's CDR3 is CSVEDRYEQYF. The CDR3 DNA is TGCAGCGTTGAAGACCGCTACGAGCAGTACTTC.